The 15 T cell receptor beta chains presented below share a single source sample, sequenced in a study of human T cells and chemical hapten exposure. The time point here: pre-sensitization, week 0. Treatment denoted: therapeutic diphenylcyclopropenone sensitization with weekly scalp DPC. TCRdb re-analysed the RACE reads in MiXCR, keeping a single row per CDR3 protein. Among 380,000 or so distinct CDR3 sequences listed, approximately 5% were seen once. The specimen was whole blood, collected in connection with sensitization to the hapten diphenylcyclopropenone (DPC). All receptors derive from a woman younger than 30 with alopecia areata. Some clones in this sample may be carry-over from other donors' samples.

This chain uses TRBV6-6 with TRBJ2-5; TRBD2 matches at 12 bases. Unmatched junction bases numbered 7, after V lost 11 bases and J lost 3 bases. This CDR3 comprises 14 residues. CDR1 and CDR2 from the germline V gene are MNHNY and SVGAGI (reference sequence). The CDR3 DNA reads TGTGCCGGAAGGGCTAGCGGGGGGGAAGAGACCCAGTACTTC. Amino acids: CAGRASGGEETQYF.

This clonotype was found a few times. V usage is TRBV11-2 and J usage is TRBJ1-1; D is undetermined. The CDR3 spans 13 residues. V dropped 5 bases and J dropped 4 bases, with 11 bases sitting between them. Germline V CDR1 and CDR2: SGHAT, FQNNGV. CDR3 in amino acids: CASSPLTGTEAFF. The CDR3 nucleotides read TGTGCCAGCAGCCCGTTGACGGGCACTGAAGCTTTCTTT.

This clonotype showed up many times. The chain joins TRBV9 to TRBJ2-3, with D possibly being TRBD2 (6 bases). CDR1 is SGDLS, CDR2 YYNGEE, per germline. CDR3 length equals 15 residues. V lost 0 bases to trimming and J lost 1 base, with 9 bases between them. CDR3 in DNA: TGTGCCAGCAGCGTAGTCGAGCGGGGCACAGATACGCAGTATTTT. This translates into CASSVVERGTDTQYF.

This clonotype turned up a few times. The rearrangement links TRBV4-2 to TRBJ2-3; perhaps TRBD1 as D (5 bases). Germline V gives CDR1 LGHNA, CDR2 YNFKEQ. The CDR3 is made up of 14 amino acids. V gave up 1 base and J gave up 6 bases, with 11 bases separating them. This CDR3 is CASSQVAHRDTQYF. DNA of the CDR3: TGTGCCAGCAGCCAAGTTGCCCACAGGGATACGCAGTATTTT.

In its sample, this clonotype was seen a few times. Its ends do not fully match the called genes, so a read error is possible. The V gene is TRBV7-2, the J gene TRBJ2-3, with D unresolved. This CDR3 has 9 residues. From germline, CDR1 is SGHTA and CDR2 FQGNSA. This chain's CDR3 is CASSLDPGF. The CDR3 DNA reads TGTGCCAGCAGCTTAGACCCCGGATTT.

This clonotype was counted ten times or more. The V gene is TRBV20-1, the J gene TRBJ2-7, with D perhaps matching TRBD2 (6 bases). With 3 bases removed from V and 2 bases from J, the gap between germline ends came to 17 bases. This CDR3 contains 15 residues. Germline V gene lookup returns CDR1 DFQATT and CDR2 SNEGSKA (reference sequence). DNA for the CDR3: TGCAGTGCTAGTGGCGGACTACGTATGACCTACGAGCAGTACTTC. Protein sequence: CSASGGLRMTYEQYF.

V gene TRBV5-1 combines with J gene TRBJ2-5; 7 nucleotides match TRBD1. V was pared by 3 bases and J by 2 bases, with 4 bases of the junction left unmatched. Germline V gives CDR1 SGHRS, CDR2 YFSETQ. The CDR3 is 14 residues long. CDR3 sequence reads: CASSWVTGQETQYF. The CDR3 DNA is TGCGCCAGCAGCTGGGTGACAGGGCAAGAGACCCAGTACTTC.

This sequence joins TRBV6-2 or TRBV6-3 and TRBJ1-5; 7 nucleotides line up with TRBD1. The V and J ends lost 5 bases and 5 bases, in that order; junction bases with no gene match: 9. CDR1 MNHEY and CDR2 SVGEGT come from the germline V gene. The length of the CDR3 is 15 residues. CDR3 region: CASSLDRVGHQPQHF. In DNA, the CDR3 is TGTGCCAGCAGTCTCGACAGGGTCGGGCATCAGCCCCAGCATTTT.

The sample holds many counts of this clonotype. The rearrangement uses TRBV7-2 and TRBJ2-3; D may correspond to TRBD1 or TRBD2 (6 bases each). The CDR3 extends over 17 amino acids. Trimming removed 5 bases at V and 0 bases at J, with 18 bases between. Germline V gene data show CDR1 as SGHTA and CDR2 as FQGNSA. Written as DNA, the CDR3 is TGTGCCAGCAGCCCGTTGGAGTGGGGGGCTAGCACAGATACGCAGTATTTT. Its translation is CASSPLEWGASTDTQYF.

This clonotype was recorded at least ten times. This chain's CDR3 is CASNWDRYSNQPQHF. The CDR3 DNA is TGCGCCAGCAATTGGGACAGATATAGCAATCAGCCCCAGCATTTT. V and J are TRBV4-3 and TRBJ1-5, with TRBD1 identical over 7 bases. The CDR3 is 15 amino acids. Unmatched junction bases numbered 6, after V lost 7 bases and J lost 0 bases. CDR1 LGHNA and CDR2 YSLEER come from the germline V gene.

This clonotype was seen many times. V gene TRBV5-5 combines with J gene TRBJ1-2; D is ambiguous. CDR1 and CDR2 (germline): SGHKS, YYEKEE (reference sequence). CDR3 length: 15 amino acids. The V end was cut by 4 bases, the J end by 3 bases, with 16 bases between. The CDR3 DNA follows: TGTGCCAGCAGCCCGTCCTGGACGAATCACTATGGCTACACCTTC. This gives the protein CASSPSWTNHYGYTF.

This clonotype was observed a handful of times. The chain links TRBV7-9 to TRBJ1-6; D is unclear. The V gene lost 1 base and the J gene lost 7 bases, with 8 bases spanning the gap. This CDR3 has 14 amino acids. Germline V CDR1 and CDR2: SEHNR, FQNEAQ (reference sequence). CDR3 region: CASSLDYINSPLHF. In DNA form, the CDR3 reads TGTGCCAGCAGCTTAGATTACATCAATTCACCCCTCCACTTT. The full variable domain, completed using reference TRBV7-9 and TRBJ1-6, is DTGVSQNPRHKITKRGQNVTFRCDPISEHNRLYWYRQTLGQGPEFLTYFQNEAQLEKSRLLSDRFSAERPKGSFSTLEIQRTEQGDSAMYLCASSLDYINSPLHFGNGTRLTVT.

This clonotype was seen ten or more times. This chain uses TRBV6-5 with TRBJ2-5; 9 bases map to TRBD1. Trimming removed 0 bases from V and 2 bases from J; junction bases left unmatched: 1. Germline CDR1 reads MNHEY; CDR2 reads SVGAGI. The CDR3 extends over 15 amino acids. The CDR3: CASSYSDRGQETQYF. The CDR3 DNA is TGTGCCAGCAGTTACTCCGACAGGGGGCAAGAGACCCAGTACTTC.

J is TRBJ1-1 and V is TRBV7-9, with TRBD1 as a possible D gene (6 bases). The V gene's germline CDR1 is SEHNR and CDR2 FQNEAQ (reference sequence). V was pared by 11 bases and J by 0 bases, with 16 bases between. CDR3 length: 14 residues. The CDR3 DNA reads TGTGCCGGCCGGACAGACTATATGAACACTGAAGCTTTCTTT. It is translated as CAGRTDYMNTEAFF.

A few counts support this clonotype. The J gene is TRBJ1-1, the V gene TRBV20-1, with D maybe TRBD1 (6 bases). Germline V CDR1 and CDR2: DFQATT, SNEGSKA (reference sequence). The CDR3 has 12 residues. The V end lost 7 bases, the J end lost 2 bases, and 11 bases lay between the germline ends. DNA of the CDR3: TGCAGTGATCAGACAGGTAACACTGAAGCTTTCTTT. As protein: CSDQTGNTEAFF.